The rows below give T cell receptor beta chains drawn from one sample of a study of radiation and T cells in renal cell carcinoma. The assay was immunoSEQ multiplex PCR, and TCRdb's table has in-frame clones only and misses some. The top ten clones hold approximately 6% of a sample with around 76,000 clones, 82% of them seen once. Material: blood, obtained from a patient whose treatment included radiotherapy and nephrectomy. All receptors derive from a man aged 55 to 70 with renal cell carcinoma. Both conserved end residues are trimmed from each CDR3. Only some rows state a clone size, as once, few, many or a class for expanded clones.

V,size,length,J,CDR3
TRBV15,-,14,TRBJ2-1,ATSRGGREGRDEQF
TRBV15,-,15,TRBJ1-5,ATSVTASIYSNQPQH
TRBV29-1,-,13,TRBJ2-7,SVEGLSGSLSQQY
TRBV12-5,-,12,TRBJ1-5,ASGLGGVNQPQH
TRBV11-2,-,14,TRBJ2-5,ASSHTRQGRTETQY
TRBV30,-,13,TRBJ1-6,AWVTGSSYNSPLH
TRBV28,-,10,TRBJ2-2,ASSLFTGELF
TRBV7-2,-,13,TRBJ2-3,ASSSGLPSTDTQY
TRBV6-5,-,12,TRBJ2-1,ASSYRQNYNEQF
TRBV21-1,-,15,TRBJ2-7,ASSKVQIAQGKYEQY
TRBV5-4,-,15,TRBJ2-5,ASSLAGSGVGRETQY
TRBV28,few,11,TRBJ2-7,ASSLGHFYEQY
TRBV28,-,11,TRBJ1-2,ASRTGGGYGYT
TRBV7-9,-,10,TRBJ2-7,ASSFPGSEQY
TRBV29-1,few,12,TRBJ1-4,SVGADATNEKLF
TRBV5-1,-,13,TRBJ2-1,ASQTSGSYYNEQF
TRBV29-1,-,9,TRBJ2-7,SVESSYEQY
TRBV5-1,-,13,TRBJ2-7,ASSSTSGFTYEQY
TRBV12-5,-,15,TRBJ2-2,ASGLRSGGRVTGELF
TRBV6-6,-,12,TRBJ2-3,ASSYSVSTDTQY
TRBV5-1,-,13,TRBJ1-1,ASSPSGTAARGAF
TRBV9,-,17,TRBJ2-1,ASSPRRGVYGTTYNEQF
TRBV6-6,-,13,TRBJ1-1,ASSYGQTPNTEAF
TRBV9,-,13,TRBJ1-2,ASSAVRARVGGYT
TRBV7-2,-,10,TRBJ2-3,ASSLRPDTQY
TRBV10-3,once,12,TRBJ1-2,AISEGPTRYGYT
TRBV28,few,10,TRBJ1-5,ASSLANQPQH
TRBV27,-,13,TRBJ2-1,ASSFISSLLNEQF